This T cell receptor beta chain appears in the sequencing data of a study of T cell responses to AZD1222 COVID-19 vaccine. General study findings and limits: A reported finding is that nearly half of spike-specific TCRs target unmutated variant regions. Females outnumbered males among donors, who were mostly white British; clonal diversity was possibly underestimated.

Clones were sequenced by immunoSEQ multiplex PCR, and TCRdb holds only the in-frame ones, with some missing. The repertoire holds about 120,000 clones, with about 88% as singletons. Note on this clone: Its antigen is still unknown.

The specimen comprised peripheral blood, sampled 28 days after the second AZD1222 dose. This sequence originates from an adult who received the AZD1222 COVID-19 vaccine.

The DNA of the CDR3 is TGTGCCAGCAGCGTAGAACCGGGAAGCTCCTATAATTCACCCCTCCACTTT. This gives the protein CASSVEPGSSYNSPLHF. V is TRBV9 and J is TRBJ1-6; no definite D call. With 0 bases removed from V and 0 bases from J, the gap between germline ends came to 10 bases. The V gene's germline CDR1 is SGDLS and CDR2 YYNGEE. The CDR3 consists of 17 residues.